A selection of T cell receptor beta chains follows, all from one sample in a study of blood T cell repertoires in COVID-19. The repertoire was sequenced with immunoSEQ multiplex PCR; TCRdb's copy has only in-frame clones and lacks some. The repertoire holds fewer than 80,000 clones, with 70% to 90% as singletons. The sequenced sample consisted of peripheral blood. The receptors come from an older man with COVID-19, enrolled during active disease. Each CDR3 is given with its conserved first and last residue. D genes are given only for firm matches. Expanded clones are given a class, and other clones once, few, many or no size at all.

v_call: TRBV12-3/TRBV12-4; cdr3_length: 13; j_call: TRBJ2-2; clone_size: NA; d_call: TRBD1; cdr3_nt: TGTGCCAGCCGCGGACAGGGACCCGGGGAGCTGTTTTTT; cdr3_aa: CASRGQGPGELFF
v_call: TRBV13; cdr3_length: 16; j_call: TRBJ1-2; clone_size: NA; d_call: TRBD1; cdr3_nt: TGTGCCAGCAGCTTAGCCCAGGGGGCGGTGAATAATGGCTACACCTTC; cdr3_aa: CASSLAQGAVNNGYTF
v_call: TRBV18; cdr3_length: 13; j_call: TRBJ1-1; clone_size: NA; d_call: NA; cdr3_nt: TGTGCCAGCTCACCAGAACAGAACACTGAAGCTTTCTTT; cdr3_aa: CASSPEQNTEAFF
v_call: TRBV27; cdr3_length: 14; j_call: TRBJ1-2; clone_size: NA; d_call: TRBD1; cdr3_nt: TGTGCCAGCAGTTCCCCCGGGACAGGGGTCGGCTACACCTTC; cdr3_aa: CASSSPGTGVGYTF
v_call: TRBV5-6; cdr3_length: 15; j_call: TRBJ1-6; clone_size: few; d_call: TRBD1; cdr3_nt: TGTGCCAGCACCGAAGGGGGACAGAGTAATTCACCCCTCCACTTT; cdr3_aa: CASTEGGQSNSPLHF
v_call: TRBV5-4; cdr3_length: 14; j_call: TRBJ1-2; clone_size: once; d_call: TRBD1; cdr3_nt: TGTGCCGGCAGCTTGTTGACAGGGCTCTATGGCTACACCTTC; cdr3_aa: CAGSLLTGLYGYTF
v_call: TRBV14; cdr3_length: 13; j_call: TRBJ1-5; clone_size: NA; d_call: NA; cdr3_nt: TGTGCCAGCAGCCAAGATCTACGTCAGCCCCAGCATTTT; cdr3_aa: CASSQDLRQPQHF
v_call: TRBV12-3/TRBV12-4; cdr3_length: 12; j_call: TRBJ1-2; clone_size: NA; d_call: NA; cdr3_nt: TGTGCCAGCGCAGGATCGGACTGGGGCTACACCTTC; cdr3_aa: CASAGSDWGYTF
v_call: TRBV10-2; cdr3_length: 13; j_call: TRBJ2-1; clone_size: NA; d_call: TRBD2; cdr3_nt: TGCGCCACCAAAGCGGGGGGCCCTCCAGGGCAGTTCTTC; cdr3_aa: CATKAGGPPGQFF
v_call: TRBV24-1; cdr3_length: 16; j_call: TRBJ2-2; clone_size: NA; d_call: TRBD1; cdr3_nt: TGTGCCACCAGTGATTTCGGCAGGGGGCTCACCGGGGAGCTGTTTTTT; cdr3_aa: CATSDFGRGLTGELFF
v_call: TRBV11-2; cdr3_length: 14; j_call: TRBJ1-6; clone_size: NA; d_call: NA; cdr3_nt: TGTGCCAGCAGCTTAGTAGGAGGGCCTTCACCCCTCCACTTT; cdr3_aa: CASSLVGGPSPLHF
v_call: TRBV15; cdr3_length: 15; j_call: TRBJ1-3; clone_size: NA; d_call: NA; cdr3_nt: TGTGCCACCAGCAGAGAGGGGGCTCATGGAAACACCATATATTTT; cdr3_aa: CATSREGAHGNTIYF
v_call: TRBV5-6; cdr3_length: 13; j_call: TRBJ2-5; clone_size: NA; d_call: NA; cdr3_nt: TGTGCCAGCAGCTTGGGTACTAGGGAGACCCAGTACTTC; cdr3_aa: CASSLGTRETQYF
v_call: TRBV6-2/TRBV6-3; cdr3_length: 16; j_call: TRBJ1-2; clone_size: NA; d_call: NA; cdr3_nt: TGTGCCAGCAGTCTCTCCCGGCTTGACAACCCCTATGGCTACACCTTC; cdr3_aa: CASSLSRLDNPYGYTF
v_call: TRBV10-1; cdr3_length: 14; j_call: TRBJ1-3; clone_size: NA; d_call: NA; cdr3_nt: TGCGCCAGCACCCCGCCGGGGGATGGAAACACCATATATTTT; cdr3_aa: CASTPPGDGNTIYF
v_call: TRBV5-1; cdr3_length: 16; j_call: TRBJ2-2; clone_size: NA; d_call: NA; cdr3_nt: TGCGCCAGCAGCTTGGACGGCAGGGCGAACACCGGGGAGCTGTTTTTT; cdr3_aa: CASSLDGRANTGELFF
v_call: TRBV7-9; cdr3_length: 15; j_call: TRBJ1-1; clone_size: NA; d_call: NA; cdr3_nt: TGTGCCAGCAGCTTAATGTCCAGAGGGAACACTGAAGCTTTCTTT; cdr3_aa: CASSLMSRGNTEAFF
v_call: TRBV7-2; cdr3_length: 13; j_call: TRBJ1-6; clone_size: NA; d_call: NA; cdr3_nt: TGTGCCAGCAGCCCCCAACCGGTTTCACCCCTCCACTTT; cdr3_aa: CASSPQPVSPLHF
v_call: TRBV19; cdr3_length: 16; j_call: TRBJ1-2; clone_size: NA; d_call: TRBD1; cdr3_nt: TGTGCCAGTAGTATAGGAGGACAGGGGCGTCTCTTTGGCTACACCTTC; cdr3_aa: CASSIGGQGRLFGYTF
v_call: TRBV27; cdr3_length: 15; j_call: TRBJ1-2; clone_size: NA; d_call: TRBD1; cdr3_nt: TGTGCCAGCAGTTTAGTGGGACAGGGGTCCTATGGCTACACCTTC; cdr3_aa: CASSLVGQGSYGYTF
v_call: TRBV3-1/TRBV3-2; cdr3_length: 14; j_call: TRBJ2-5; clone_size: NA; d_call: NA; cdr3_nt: TGTGCCAGCAGCCAACAGGGGATGGGGGAGACCCAGTACTTC; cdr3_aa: CASSQQGMGETQYF
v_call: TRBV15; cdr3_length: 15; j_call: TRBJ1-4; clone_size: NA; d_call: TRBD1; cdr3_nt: TGTGCCACCAGCAGGACAGGGGGCACTAATGAAAAACTGTTTTTT; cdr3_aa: CATSRTGGTNEKLFF
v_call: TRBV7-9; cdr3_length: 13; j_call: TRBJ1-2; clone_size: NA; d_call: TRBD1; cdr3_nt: TGTGCCAGCAGCTTGGAGGGGGCTGATGGCTACACCTTC; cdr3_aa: CASSLEGADGYTF
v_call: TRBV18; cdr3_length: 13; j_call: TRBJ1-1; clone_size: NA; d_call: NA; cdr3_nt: TGTGCCAGCTCGTCGGGGGGGCGGACTGAAGCTTTCTTT; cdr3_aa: CASSSGGRTEAFF
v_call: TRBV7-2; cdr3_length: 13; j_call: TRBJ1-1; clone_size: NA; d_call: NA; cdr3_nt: TGTGCCAGCAGCTTCAAACGGGTAACTGAAGCTTTCTTT; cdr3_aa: CASSFKRVTEAFF
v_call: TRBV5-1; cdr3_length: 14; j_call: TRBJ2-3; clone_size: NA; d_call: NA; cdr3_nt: TGCGCCAGCAGTGCGAGTACTAGCACAGATACGCAGTATTTT; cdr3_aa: CASSASTSTDTQYF
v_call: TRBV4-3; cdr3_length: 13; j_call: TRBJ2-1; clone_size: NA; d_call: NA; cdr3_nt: TGCGCCAGCAGCCAAGATGCTAGAAATGAGCAGTTCTTC; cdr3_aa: CASSQDARNEQFF
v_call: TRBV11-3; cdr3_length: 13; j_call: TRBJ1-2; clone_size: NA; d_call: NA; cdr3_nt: TGTGCCAGCAGCTCCCTCGGGGGCTATGGCTACACCTTC; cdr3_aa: CASSSLGGYGYTF
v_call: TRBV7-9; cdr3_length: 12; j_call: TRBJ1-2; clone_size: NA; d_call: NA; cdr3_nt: TGTGCCAGCAGTCTCTCTAACTATGGCTACACCTTC; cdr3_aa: CASSLSNYGYTF
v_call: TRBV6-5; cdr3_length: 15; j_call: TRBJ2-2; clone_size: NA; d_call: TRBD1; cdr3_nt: TGTGCCAGTCGATGGGGACAGGGCATCACCGGGGAGCTGTTTTTT; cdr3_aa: CASRWGQGITGELFF
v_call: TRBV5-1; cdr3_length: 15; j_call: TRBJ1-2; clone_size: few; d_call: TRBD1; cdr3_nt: TGCGCCAGCAGCTATTACAGGGGATTAGTTTCTGGCTACACCTTC; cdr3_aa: CASSYYRGLVSGYTF
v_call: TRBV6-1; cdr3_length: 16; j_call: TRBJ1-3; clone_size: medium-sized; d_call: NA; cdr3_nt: TGTGCCAGCAGTGAAGTCCTTGAGTCCTCTGGAAACACCATATATTTT; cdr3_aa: CASSEVLESSGNTIYF
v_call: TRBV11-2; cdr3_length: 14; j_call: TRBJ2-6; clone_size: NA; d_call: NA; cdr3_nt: TGTGCCAGCAGCCCCAACTCTGGGGCCAACGTCCTGACTTTC; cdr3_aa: CASSPNSGANVLTF
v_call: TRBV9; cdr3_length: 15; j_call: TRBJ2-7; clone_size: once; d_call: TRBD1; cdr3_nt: TGTGCCAGCAGCGCAACCGGGACAGCCTCCTACGAGCAGTACTTC; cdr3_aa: CASSATGTASYEQYF
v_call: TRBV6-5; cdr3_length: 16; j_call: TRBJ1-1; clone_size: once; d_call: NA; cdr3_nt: TGTGCCAGCAGTTCCCTGCTGGGGGGAGGGCACACTGAAGCTTTCTTT; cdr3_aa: CASSSLLGGGHTEAFF
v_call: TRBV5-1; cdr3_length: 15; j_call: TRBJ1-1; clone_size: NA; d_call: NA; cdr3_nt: TGCGCCAGCAGCTTGGGGATCGGAGGGGACACTGAAGCTTTCTTT; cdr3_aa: CASSLGIGGDTEAFF
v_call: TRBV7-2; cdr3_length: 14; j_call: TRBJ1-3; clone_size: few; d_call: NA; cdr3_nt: TGTGCCAGCAGCTTGAACAGGGCTGGAAACACCATATATTTT; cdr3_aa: CASSLNRAGNTIYF
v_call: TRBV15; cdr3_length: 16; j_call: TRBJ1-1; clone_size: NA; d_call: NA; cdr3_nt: TGTGCCACCAGCCTGGGAGGAGGGCCGAAGAACACTGAAGCTTTCTTT; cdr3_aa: CATSLGGGPKNTEAFF
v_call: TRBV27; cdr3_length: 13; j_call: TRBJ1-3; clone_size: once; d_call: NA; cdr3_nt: TGTGCCAGCAGGGACAGAGCCGGAGGAACCATATATTTT; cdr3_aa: CASRDRAGGTIYF
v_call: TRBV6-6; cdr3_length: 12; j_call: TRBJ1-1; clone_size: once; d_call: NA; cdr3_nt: TGTGCCAGCAGTTACGGGACACCTGAAGCTTTCTTT; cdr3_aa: CASSYGTPEAFF
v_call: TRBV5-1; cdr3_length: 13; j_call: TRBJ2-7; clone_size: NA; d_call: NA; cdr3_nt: TGCGCCAGCAGCTTACTACAGGGTTACGAGCAGTACTTC; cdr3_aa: CASSLLQGYEQYF
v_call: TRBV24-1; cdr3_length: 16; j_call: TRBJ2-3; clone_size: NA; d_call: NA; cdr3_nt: TGTGCCACCAGTGACTCTCTCACCGGGAACACAGATACGCAGTATTTT; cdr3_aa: CATSDSLTGNTDTQYF
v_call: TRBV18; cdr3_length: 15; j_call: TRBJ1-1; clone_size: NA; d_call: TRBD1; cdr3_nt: TGTGCCAGCTCACCCACCCAGACAGGGGGTACTGAAGCTTTCTTT; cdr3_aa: CASSPTQTGGTEAFF
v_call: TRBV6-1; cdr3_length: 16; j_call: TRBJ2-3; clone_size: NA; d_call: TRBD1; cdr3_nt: TGTGCCAGCAGTGGACAGGGGGTATTTTTAGGAGATACGCAGTATTTT; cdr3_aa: CASSGQGVFLGDTQYF
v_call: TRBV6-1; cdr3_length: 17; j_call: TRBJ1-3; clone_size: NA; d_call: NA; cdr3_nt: TGTGCCAGCAGTGAAGGATTCACAGGGTACTCTGGAAACACCATATATTTT; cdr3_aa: CASSEGFTGYSGNTIYF
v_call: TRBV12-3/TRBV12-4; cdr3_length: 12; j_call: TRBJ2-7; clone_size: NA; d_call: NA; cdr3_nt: TGTGCCAGCAGCCAATCGGGGTACGAGCAGTACTTC; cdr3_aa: CASSQSGYEQYF
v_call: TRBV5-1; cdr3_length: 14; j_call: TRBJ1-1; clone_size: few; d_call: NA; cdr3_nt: TGCGCCAGCACCGTGTCGGGGGGGAACACTGAAGCTTTCTTT; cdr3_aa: CASTVSGGNTEAFF
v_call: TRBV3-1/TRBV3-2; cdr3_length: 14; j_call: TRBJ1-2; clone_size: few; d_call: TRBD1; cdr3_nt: TGTGCCAGCAGACCGACAGGGGGCTCCTATGGCTACACCTTC; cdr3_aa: CASRPTGGSYGYTF
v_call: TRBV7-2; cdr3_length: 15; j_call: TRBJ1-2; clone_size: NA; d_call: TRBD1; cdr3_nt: TGTGCCAGCTCCAAACAGGGACAGGGGGCTAACGGCTACACCTTC; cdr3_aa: CASSKQGQGANGYTF
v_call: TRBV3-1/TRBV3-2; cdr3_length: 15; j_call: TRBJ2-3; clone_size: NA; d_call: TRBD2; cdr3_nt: TGTGCCAGCAGCCAAAATAGCGGGGGCACAGATACGCAGTATTTT; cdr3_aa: CASSQNSGGTDTQYF
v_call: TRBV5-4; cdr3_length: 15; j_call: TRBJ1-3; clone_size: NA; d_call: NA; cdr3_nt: TGTGCCAGCAGCTTGACAGCAACCCCTGGAAACACCATATATTTT; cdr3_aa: CASSLTATPGNTIYF
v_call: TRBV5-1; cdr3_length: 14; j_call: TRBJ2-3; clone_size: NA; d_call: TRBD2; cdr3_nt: TGCGCCAGCAGCTTGGGACTAGCGAGAGATACGCAGTATTTT; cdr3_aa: CASSLGLARDTQYF
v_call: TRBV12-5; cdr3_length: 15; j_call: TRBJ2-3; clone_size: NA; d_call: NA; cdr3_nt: TGTGCTAGTGGTTTGGTACTTAGTAGCACAGATACGCAGTATTTT; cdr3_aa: CASGLVLSSTDTQYF